This T cell receptor beta chain was identified in a study of naive and memory T cell subsets. Points from the study as a whole: Higher TCR numbers at tuberculin sites reflect T cell infiltration, per interpretation.

The treatment denotes: skin biopsy from PPD injection site in Mantoux-positive individual. Cells were not sorted; total RNA input targeted 1 to 1000 ng. Biopsied sites were PPD injections in people with a positive Mantoux test. Germline V lookup: CDR1 SQVTM, CDR2 ANQGSEA. The V end was cut by 2 bases, the J end by 2 bases, with 6 bases between. The CDR3 extends over 12 amino acids. Alpha and beta constant region primers primed reverse transcription for blood and skin samples. Via MiXCR, TCRdb re-called the UMI-ligation and nested PCR reads, giving one row per CDR3 protein. The sample includes fewer than 20,000 distinct CDR3 sequences, 7.5% to 10% of them seen just once. Details on this clonotype: Its specificity is unknown.

The sequenced sample was skin, obtained from a tuberculin skin test site. This sequence joins TRBV29-1 and TRBJ1-2, with D tentatively TRBD1 (5 bases). This clonotype originated in an adult in good health. DNA for the CDR3: TGCAGCGTTGAACCAGGGAACTATGGCTACACCTTC. This codes for CSVEPGNYGYTF.